The source of this T cell receptor (beta chain) is a study of regulatory T cells in long-lasting Graves disease. The time point was: newly diagnosed GD, antithyroid drugs for less than 3 months. The TCR library was prepared using RNA isolated from PBMCs. Relying on iRepertoire HTBI primers and Arm-PCR of CDR3 regions, the team built TCR beta libraries. TCRdb reanalysed the multiplex PCR reads using MiXCR and keeps one entry per CDR3 protein. The table includes about 540,000 distinct CDR3 sequences, roughly 13% detected once. This clonotype occurred many times. Its target is not known. V lost 7 bases to trimming and J lost 1 base; unmatched junction nucleotides: 5. The germline V gene encodes CDR1 MNHEY and CDR2 SMNVEV (reference sequence). The CDR3 sequence is 15 residues long. General study findings and limits: It was in persistent disease that TRBV28, TRBJ1-2 and TRBJ2-5 were favored.

This sample also appeared in a second study, on T cells in Graves' hyperthyroidism and ophthalmopathy.

This chain links TRBV27 with TRBJ2-7, with TRBD2 identical over 12 bases. Source: peripheral blood mononuclear cells (PBMCs), taken at new diagnosis, from a patient treated with antithyroid drugs. The sequence was collected from a man aged 30-40 years with Graves disease. CDR3 in DNA: TGTGCCAGCACCAGGACTAGCGGGACTTCCTACGAGCAGTACTTC. Amino acids: CASTRTSGTSYEQYF.